Below are 20 T cell receptor beta chains sequenced from a single sample in a study of cytomegalovirus exposure and HLA in healthy donors. Amplification used 60 Vbeta primers and 13 Jbeta primers. TCRdb's copy holds only in-frame clones and misses some; the assay was immunoSEQ multiplex PCR. The sample shows more than 85,000 clones, approximately 63% of them seen only once. Specimen: PBMCs. The receptors shown here come from a woman aged 25 to 39 in good health and CMV-seronegative.

This clone turned up a few times. This rearrangement joins TRBV9 to TRBJ2-7; 10 positions agree with TRBD2. The CDR3 has 13 amino acids. V shed 10 bases and J 3 bases; nucleotides not matched to a gene: 7. CDR1 is SGDLS, CDR2 YYNGEE, per germline. DNA for the CDR3: TGTGCCCCCGCGGGGACTAGCGACTACGAGCAGTACTTC. Its protein is CAPAGTSDYEQYF.

V gene TRBV30 combines with J gene TRBJ2-3; D ambiguous. The CDR3 runs 13 residues. Trimming left V 5 bases short and J 0 bases short, with 9 bases between. The germline gives CDR1 GTSNPN, CDR2 SVGIG (reference sequence). CDR3 region: CAWLSPSTDTQYF. The DNA of the CDR3 is TGTGCCTGGCTTTCTCCTAGCACAGATACGCAGTATTTT. Supplemented by reference TRBV30 and TRBJ2-3, the full variable domain reads SQTIHQWPATLVQPVGSPLSLECTVEGTSNPNLYWYRQAAGRGLQLLFYSVGIGQISSEVPQNLSASRPQDRQFILSSKKLLLSDSGFYLCAWLSPSTDTQYFGPGTRLTVL.

The sample holds a few counts of this clone. The chain recombines TRBV27 with TRBJ1-4; 9 bases agree with TRBD1. CDR3 length: 14 amino acids. Germline CDR1 reads MNHEY; CDR2 reads SMNVEV (reference sequence). Unmatched junction bases numbered 8, after V lost 7 bases and J lost 8 bases. The CDR3 protein is CASKLQGAREKLFF. CDR3 DNA sequence: TGTGCCAGCAAACTACAGGGGGCAAGAGAAAAACTGTTTTTT.

This clone was recorded a few times. The rearrangement uses TRBV6-5 and TRBJ1-1; a possible D gene is TRBD1 (6 bases). This CDR3 has 13 residues. Germline V lookup: CDR1 MNHEY, CDR2 SVGAGI. The germline V and J ends were trimmed by 9 bases and 7 bases, with 18 bases remaining between them. The DNA of the CDR3 is TGTGCCAGTCGGACAGCGGAGAACTTTGAAGCTTTCTTT. It translates to CASRTAENFEAFF.

This clone was found many times. This sequence joins TRBV2 and TRBJ2-5; D gene unclear. The germline V and J ends were trimmed by 4 bases and 5 bases, with 8 bases remaining between them. The CDR3 sequence is 12 residues long. The germline V gene has CDR1 SNHLY and CDR2 FYNNEI. This CDR3 is CASSGSFETQYF. DNA for the CDR3: TGTGCCAGCAGTGGTTCGTTTGAGACCCAGTACTTC.

This clone was recorded a few times. The chain couples TRBV6-6 to TRBJ1-4, with 9 nucleotides matching TRBD1. Germline trimming cut 6 bases from V and 7 bases from J; bases unmatched to any gene: 12. This CDR3 region has 16 residues. Germline loops: CDR1 MNHNY, CDR2 SVGAGI (reference sequence). The CDR3 bases are TGTGCCAGCAGCCGAAAAACAGGGGGCGGGCTTGAAAAACTGTTTTTT. Amino acid sequence: CASSRKTGGGLEKLFF.

The rearrangement joins TRBV19 to TRBJ2-1; TRBD2 matches at 7 bases. Trimming cost V 5 bases and J 15 bases; bases outside gene matches: 10. CDR3 size: 12 residues. Germline V gives CDR1 LNHDA, CDR2 SQIVND (reference sequence). The CDR3 loop reads CASSHSGRVWFF. CDR3 coding DNA: TGTGCCAGTAGTCATAGCGGGCGGGTATGGTTCTTC.

This clone was counted once. CDR3 loop: CASSKGGDSIKNSPLHF. CDR3 in DNA: TGTGCCAGCAGTAAAGGCGGGGACAGCATCAAAAATTCACCCCTCCACTTT. This chain joins TRBV2 and TRBJ1-6; 7 bases line up with TRBD1. The CDR3 runs 17 residues. Germline CDR1 is SNHLY and CDR2 is FYNNEI. V was pared by 5 bases and J by 7 bases, with 14 bases of the junction left unmatched.

The chain has TRBV7-9 and TRBJ2-1; D not resolved. The CDR3 is made up of 13 amino acids. Trimming shortened V by 0 bases and J by 7 bases, and 7 bases separated the two germline ends. CDR1 SEHNR and CDR2 FQNEAQ come from the germline V gene (reference sequence). This CDR3 reads CASSLAAGNEQFF. The CDR3 coding sequence is TGTGCCAGCAGCTTAGCGGCAGGAAATGAGCAGTTCTTC.

This sequence joins TRBV29-1 and TRBJ1-1; D is unresolved. This CDR3 is built from 13 residues. Germline V CDR1 and CDR2: SQVTM, ANQGSEA. V lost 3 bases to trimming and J lost 4 bases, with 12 bases between them. CDR3 nucleotides: TGCAGCGTTGAGTCCAGGTTGGGCACTGAAGCTTTCTTT. It specifies CSVESRLGTEAFF. The full variable domain, with the rest looked up from reference TRBV29-1 and TRBJ1-1, is SAVISQKPSRDICQRGTSLTIQCQVDSQVTMMFWYRQQPGQSLTLIATANQGSEATYESGFVIDKFPISRPNLTFSTLTVSNMSPEDSSIYLCSVESRLGTEAFFGQGTRLTVV.

The chain has TRBV19 and TRBJ1-3; D might be TRBD1 (6 bases). Trimming shortened V by 9 bases and J by 0 bases, and 9 bases separated the two germline ends. Per the germline V gene, CDR1 is LNHDA and CDR2 is SQIVND (reference sequence). This CDR3 spans 13 amino acids. CDR3 residues: CASGQTSGNTIYF. The CDR3 nucleotides read TGTGCCAGCGGACAGACCTCTGGAAACACCATATATTTT.

J is TRBJ1-2 and V is TRBV7-3; 10 nucleotides agree with TRBD1. Germline V lookup: CDR1 SGHTA, CDR2 FQGTGA. This CDR3 has 13 amino acids. With 5 bases clipped from V and 6 bases from J, the junction kept 3 bases outside the gene matches. CDR3 in DNA: TGTGCCAGCAGCCACGGACAGGGGGATGGCTACACCTTC. Protein: CASSHGQGDGYTF.

The chain recombines TRBV10-1 with TRBJ2-7, with 9 bases aligning to TRBD2. CDR3 length: 14 amino acids. In germline, CDR1 is WNHNN, CDR2 SYGVQD (reference sequence). V lost 6 bases, J lost 0 bases, and 3 bases stayed unmatched. This chain's CDR3 is CASRHSGSSYEQYF. The CDR3 DNA sequence: TGCGCCAGCAGGCATAGCGGGAGCTCCTACGAGCAGTACTTC.

The gene calls are TRBV14 and TRBJ1-1; D gene uncertain. V was clipped by 3 bases and J by 4 bases, with 6 bases between them. Germline CDR1 and CDR2: SGHDN and FVKESK. The CDR3 spans 12 residues. CDR3 in DNA: TGTGCCAGCAGCCAGGGAGGCACTGAAGCTTTCTTT. Translated: CASSQGGTEAFF.

V is TRBV5-1 and J is TRBJ2-5; 12 bases are shared with TRBD2. This CDR3 is built from 17 residues. Germline CDR1 reads SGHRS; CDR2 reads YFSETQ. V trimming: 3 bases; J trimming: 1 base; junction bases outside the gene matches: 7. For the CDR3, the DNA is TGCGCCAGCAGCTCACCGGGACTAGCGGGTCCCCAAGAGACCCAGTACTTC. This sequence encodes CASSSPGLAGPQETQYF.

Only one count was recorded for this clone. The chain combines TRBV30 with TRBJ2-3, with a possible D match to TRBD1 (6 bases). V lost 2 bases, J lost 4 bases, and 10 bases lay in between. This CDR3 has 13 amino acids. Germline-derived CDR1 and CDR2 are GTSNPN and SVGIG (reference sequence). The CDR3 bases are TGTGCCTGGAGTCAGGGGTGGCCAGATACGCAGTATTTT. It specifies CAWSQGWPDTQYF.

This chain links TRBV6-4 with TRBJ1-2, with 10 bases fitting TRBD1. Trimming took 5 bases from V and 8 from J; bases not matched to a gene: 11. Germline assignment: CDR1 MRHNA and CDR2 SNTAGT. This CDR3 contains 15 residues. CDR3 sequence (DNA): TGTGCCAGCAGTCCGGACAGGGGGTCTGGGGACGGCTACACCTTC. Encoded protein: CASSPDRGSGDGYTF.

The V and J genes are TRBV4-2 and TRBJ2-7, with 12 nucleotides matching TRBD2. J gave up 3 bases and V 0 bases, and 6 bases lay outside the gene matches. The CDR3 loop spans 17 amino acids. CDR1 LGHNA and CDR2 YNFKEQ come from the germline V gene. CDR3 amino acids: CASSQDSRTSGIYEQYF. CDR3 bases: TGTGCCAGCAGCCAAGACTCCAGGACTAGCGGGATCTACGAGCAGTACTTC.

The rearrangement uses TRBV10-3 and TRBJ1-5, with 8 positions matching TRBD1. V shed 10 bases and J 4 bases; nucleotides not matched to a gene: 15. The CDR3 contains 16 residues. Germline V gives CDR1 ENHRY, CDR2 SYGVKD. The CDR3 coding sequence is TGTGCCACCCGGGGCCTAGGGACAGGTTTAAATCAGCCCCAGCATTTT. Translating gives CATRGLGTGLNQPQHF.

This clone was counted a few times. The V and J genes are TRBV19 and TRBJ1-1; maybe TRBD1 (6 bases). This CDR3 has 12 amino acids. The germline V gene encodes CDR1 LNHDA and CDR2 SQIVND (reference sequence). The CDR3 loop reads CGVGGRRTEAFF. In DNA form, the CDR3 reads TGTGGCGTGGGGGGGCGACGCACTGAAGCTTTCTTT. Combining the CDR3 with reference TRBV19 and TRBJ1-1 gives the whole variable domain DGGITQSPKYLFRKEGQNVTLSCEQNLNHDAMYWYRQDPGQGLRLIYYSQIVNDFQKGDIAEGYSVSREKKESFPLTVTSAQKNPTAFYLCGVGGRRTEAFFGQGTRLTVV.